Here is one TCR beta chain with its context. Its antigen is as yet unknown. This specimen comes from a study of cytomegalovirus exposure and HLA in healthy donors. About the study: Inside one of the first data releases sat around 80 million unique TCRs taken from HLA-typed donors. Findings and limits, study-wide: Rates of TCR association differed by HLA locus in a later analysis, with DRB1 highest and HLA-C lowest. Association with HLA alleles at 0.05 false discovery rate was found for 15,000 to 20,000 TCR beta sequences in a later analysis.

This CDR3 contains 12 residues. Trimming removed 5 bases from V and 16 bases from J; junction bases left unmatched: 8. The germline CDR1 and CDR2 sequences are SGHTA and FQGNSA. The study ran its PCR with 60 Vbeta and 13 Jbeta primers. Profiling relied on immunoSEQ multiplex PCR, and the TCRdb table lists in-frame clones only, not all of them. The listing records roughly 77,000 clones. The chain joins TRBV7-2 to TRBJ1-6; 7 nucleotides line up with TRBD1. The receptor was derived from a man between 25 and 39 years old in good health and CMV-seronegative. The sample consisted of PBMCs. CDR3 in amino acids: CASSPITGELHF. In nucleotides, the CDR3 is TGTGCCAGCAGCCCCATTACAGGGGAACTCCACTTT. Full variable domain (missing parts from reference TRBV7-2 and TRBJ1-6): GAGVSQSPSNKVTEKGKDVELRCDPISGHTALYWYRQSLGQGLEFLIYFQGNSAPDKSGLPSDRFSAERTGGSVSTLTIQRTQQEDSAVYLCASSPITGELHFGNGTRLTVT.